The 32 T cell receptor beta chains in this list originate from one sample, sequenced in a study of CD8+ T cells in alopecia areata. Reverse transcribed after extraction, RNA yielded cDNA as the sequencing template. Sequencing used immunoSEQ multiplex PCR; TCRdb keeps in-frame clones, though not all of them. The data hold under 200,000 clones, with about three fifths observed a single time. Documented treatment: oral pan-JAK inhibitor, 5-10 mg twice daily. Sequenced material: CD4+ T cells sorted from blood, taken at week 4, from a patient treated with tofacitinib. The receptors were gathered from a human donor with alopecia areata.

In this sample, this clone turned up many times. The chain uses TRBV2 and TRBJ1-5, with 7 bases lining up with TRBD1. This CDR3 contains 14 residues. Unmatched junction bases numbered 2, after V lost 4 bases and J lost 2 bases. Per germline, CDR1 SNHLY and CDR2 FYNNEI. CDR3 DNA: TGTGCCAGCAGTGTTGACAGGGGCAATCAGCCCCAGCATTTT. This encodes CASSVDRGNQPQHF.

CDR3 residues: CASSYRGQGAREQYF. For the CDR3, the DNA is TGTGCCAGCAGCTACCGGGGACAGGGGGCGCGCGAGCAGTACTTC. The chain employs TRBV5-6 and TRBJ2-7; 12 bases line up with TRBD1. Trimming removed 3 bases from V and 6 bases from J; junction bases left unmatched: 7. Germline loops: CDR1 SGHDT, CDR2 YYEEEE. The length of the CDR3 is 15 residues. The full variable domain, its missing parts supplied by reference TRBV5-6 and TRBJ2-7, is DAGVTQSPTHLIKTRGQQVTLRCSPKSGHDTVSWYQQALGQGPQFIFQYYEEEERQRGNFPDRFSGHQFPNYSSELNVNALLLGDSALYLCASSYRGQGAREQYFGPGTRLTVT.

J is TRBJ2-5 and V is TRBV4-2; no firm D call. The CDR3 spans 14 residues. Looked up from germline, CDR1 is LGHNA and CDR2 is YNFKEQ. V gave up 4 bases and J gave up 5 bases, with 14 bases separating them. The CDR3 loop reads CASSPPANWETQYF. CDR3 nucleotide sequence: TGTGCCAGCAGCCCGCCGGCAAACTGGGAGACCCAGTACTTC.

The gene calls are TRBV29-1 and TRBJ1-1; D may be TRBD1 (5 bases). The CDR3 contains 14 residues. V lost 0 bases to trimming and J lost 8 bases, with 16 bases between them. Germline-derived CDR1 and CDR2 are SQVTM and ANQGSEA. CDR3 in DNA: TGCAGCGTTGAAGATGGTGGCAGGGATGGGGAAGCTTTCTTT. It encodes CSVEDGGRDGEAFF.

This clone has only a few counts. The rearrangement links TRBV19 to TRBJ1-1, with D possibly matching TRBD1 (6 bases). CDR3 length: 14 amino acids. V was pared by 3 bases and J by 2 bases, with 10 bases between. Looked up from germline, CDR1 is LNHDA and CDR2 is SQIVND (reference sequence). The DNA for the CDR3 is TGTGCCAGTAGTATTAGGGGGTTCAACACTGAAGCTTTCTTT. Residues: CASSIRGFNTEAFF.

The chain recombines TRBV2 with TRBJ2-3; unclear D gene. Germline lookup yields CDR1 SNHLY and CDR2 FYNNEI. V was clipped by 3 bases and J by 9 bases, with 13 bases between them. The CDR3 runs to 13 residues. CDR3 sequence (DNA): TGTGCCAGCAGTGATCTCCGGGCGAACACGCAGTATTTT. It is translated as CASSDLRANTQYF.

The J gene is TRBJ1-5, the V gene TRBV30; 9 bases agree with TRBD1. Germline V gene sequence: CDR1 GTSNPN, CDR2 SVGIG (reference sequence). V gave up 4 bases and J gave up 4 bases; unmatched junction bases: 2. The CDR3 loop spans 13 amino acids. Written as DNA, the CDR3 is TGTGCCTGGAATGGACAGGGGAATCAGCCCCAGCATTTT. This translates into CAWNGQGNQPQHF.

This sequence joins TRBV29-1 and TRBJ1-2; TRBD1 aligns across 7 bases. V was clipped by 6 bases and J by 0 bases; unmatched bases: 4. CDR1 is SQVTM and CDR2 is ANQGSEA in the germline V gene. The CDR3 runs to 13 residues. CDR3 in amino acids: CSVRDRANYGYTF. Written as DNA, the CDR3 is TGCAGCGTCCGGGACAGAGCTAACTATGGCTACACCTTC.

The J gene is TRBJ1-2, the V gene TRBV30; D uncertain. The CDR3 consists of 13 residues. The ends were cut back, 5 bases at V and 0 bases at J, with 10 bases in the middle. The germline V gene has CDR1 GTSNPN and CDR2 SVGIG (reference sequence). CDR3 region: CAWGAGANYGYTF. The CDR3 DNA follows: TGTGCCTGGGGAGCAGGAGCTAACTATGGCTACACCTTC.

This clone was observed a handful of times. The J gene is TRBJ1-4, the V gene TRBV4-3; TRBD1 matches at 10 bases. This CDR3 has 14 amino acids. With 1 base clipped from V and 7 bases from J, the junction kept 0 bases outside the gene matches. The V gene's germline CDR1 is LGHNA and CDR2 YSLEER. This chain's CDR3 is CASSQGQGAEKLFF. CDR3 sequence (DNA): TGCGCCAGCAGCCAAGGACAGGGGGCTGAAAAACTGTTTTTT.

V is TRBV7-9 and J is TRBJ2-7; 8 bases line up with TRBD1. The CDR3 loop spans 15 amino acids. J gave up 2 bases and V 5 bases, and 8 bases lay outside the gene matches. Germline assignment: CDR1 SEHNR and CDR2 FQNEAQ (reference sequence). The CDR3 sequence: CASSRRTGTAYEQYF. CDR3 bases: TGTGCCAGCAGCCGGAGGACAGGGACCGCCTACGAGCAGTACTTC.

The CDR3 region is CALKSGNWAFF. CDR3 DNA sequence: TGTGCCCTTAAATCGGGGAATTGGGCTTTCTTT. The chain recombines TRBV30 with TRBJ1-1; D is undetermined. Trimming pared 8 bases from V and 11 bases from J, leaving 18 bases between. In germline, CDR1 is GTSNPN, CDR2 SVGIG (reference sequence). The CDR3 runs to 11 residues.

The rearrangement joins TRBV27 to TRBJ1-2, with a tentative D call TRBD1 (6 bases). Trimming cost V 2 bases and J 2 bases, with 6 bases left between them. Germline V gene data show CDR1 as MNHEY and CDR2 as SMNVEV (reference sequence). This CDR3 contains 13 residues. This CDR3 reads CASSLGQNYGYTF. DNA for the CDR3: TGTGCCAGCAGTTTAGGACAGAACTATGGCTACACCTTC.

The chain has TRBV30 and TRBJ1-5; possible D gene TRBD1, 5 bases. The CDR3 length is 14 residues. The germline V and J ends were trimmed by 5 bases and 0 bases, with 11 bases remaining between them. The germline V gene has CDR1 GTSNPN and CDR2 SVGIG (reference sequence). DNA for the CDR3: TGTGCCTGGGGGGGTGTATATAGCAATCAGCCCCAGCATTTT. Encoded protein: CAWGGVYSNQPQHF. The whole variable domain, remainder taken from reference TRBV30 and TRBJ1-5, is SQTIHQWPATLVQPVGSPLSLECTVEGTSNPNLYWYRQAAGRGLQLLFYSVGIGQISSEVPQNLSASRPQDRQFILSSKKLLLSDSGFYLCAWGGVYSNQPQHFGDGTRLSIL.

This clone has a single count. V usage is TRBV29-1 and J usage is TRBJ2-1, with 12 positions matching TRBD2. The CDR3 covers 17 residues. J lost 0 bases, V lost 4 bases, and 7 bases had no gene match. Germline values: CDR1 SQVTM, CDR2 ANQGSEA. The chain's CDR3 is CSVGTSGASSSYNEQFF. For the CDR3, the DNA is TGCAGCGTTGGGACTAGCGGGGCCTCGAGCTCCTACAATGAGCAGTTCTTC.

DNA for the CDR3: TGTGCCAGCAGCTTATCAAGCGGGACAAACATTCAGTACTTC. Amino acid sequence: CASSLSSGTNIQYF. This chain uses TRBV7-2 with TRBJ2-4, with TRBD2 matching over 7 bases. J lost 6 bases, V lost 2 bases, and 4 bases had no gene match. CDR3 length: 14 residues. Looked up from germline, CDR1 is SGHTA and CDR2 is FQGNSA.

This clone was found once. The V gene is TRBV15, the J gene TRBJ1-2; 9 positions match TRBD1. Per germline, CDR1 LNHNV and CDR2 YYDKDF (reference sequence). The junction had 7 bases not matched to a gene; V was cut back by 5 bases and J by 6 bases. The CDR3 loop spans 14 amino acids. CDR3 loop: CATSSPGQGDGYTF. In nucleotides, the CDR3 is TGTGCCACCAGCTCTCCGGGACAGGGTGATGGCTACACCTTC.

This rearrangement joins TRBV29-1 to TRBJ2-7; D is undetermined. The germline CDR1 and CDR2 sequences are SQVTM and ANQGSEA. The CDR3 has 11 amino acids. The V end was cut by 4 bases, the J end by 7 bases, with 11 bases between. The CDR3 DNA is TGCAGCGTTGGGACCGGCTTTGAGCAGTACTTC. This sequence encodes CSVGTGFEQYF.

The genes are TRBV2 and TRBJ2-6; 9 positions match TRBD2. V was pared by 6 bases and J by 0 bases, with 6 bases of the junction left unmatched. This CDR3 comprises 17 residues. Germline V gene data show CDR1 as SNHLY and CDR2 as FYNNEI. CDR3 nucleotides: TGTGCCAGCAGACCGACTAGCGGTCCCTCTGGGGCCAACGTCCTGACTTTC. Amino acid sequence: CASRPTSGPSGANVLTF.

This clone has at least ten counts. The chain joins TRBV7-2 to TRBJ1-1, with D possibly TRBD1 on 5 matching bases. Germline loops: CDR1 SGHTA, CDR2 FQGNSA. This CDR3 region has 16 residues. V lost 0 bases and J lost 7, with 18 bases in between. The CDR3 nucleotides are TGTGCCAGCAGCTTAGCGGGGGTGCACTCGTCGAGTGAAGCTTTCTTT. Translated, it gives CASSLAGVHSSSEAFF.

In its sample, this clone was seen a few times. The chain has TRBV30 and TRBJ1-5, with a possible D match to TRBD1 (6 bases). Germline V gene lookup returns CDR1 GTSNPN and CDR2 SVGIG (reference sequence). The germline V and J ends were trimmed by 0 bases and 3 bases, with 15 bases remaining between them. This CDR3 has 16 residues. Written as DNA, the CDR3 is TGTGCCTGGAGTGTACCGGGCAGGGGCGTCAATCAGCCCCAGCATTTT. Its translation is CAWSVPGRGVNQPQHF.

The chain carries TRBV30 and TRBJ2-7; D is tentatively TRBD1 or TRBD2 (5 bases each). The germline V and J ends were trimmed by 0 bases and 0 bases, with 12 bases remaining between them. Germline values: CDR1 GTSNPN, CDR2 SVGIG (reference sequence). This CDR3 comprises 15 residues. CDR3 coding DNA: TGTGCCTGGAGTGTCGGGACCGTAAGCTCCTACGAGCAGTACTTC. Protein: CAWSVGTVSSYEQYF.

The genes are TRBV15 and TRBJ2-7; 7 bases are shared with TRBD1. The germline gives CDR1 LNHNV, CDR2 YYDKDF (reference sequence). Losses at the gene ends were 0 bases for V and 3 bases for J; bases not matched to a gene: 8. This CDR3 is 16 amino acids long. The CDR3 loop is CATSRDGTDGFYEQYF. CDR3 sequence (DNA): TGTGCCACCAGCAGAGATGGGACAGACGGTTTCTACGAGCAGTACTTC.

This chain connects TRBV5-1 to TRBJ1-5; a possible D gene is TRBD1 (5 bases). Germline V gene sequence: CDR1 SGHRS, CDR2 YFSETQ. The CDR3 runs 14 residues. V gave up 4 bases and J gave up 4 bases, with 12 bases separating them. The CDR3 protein is CASSPGSENQPQHF. The CDR3, as DNA: TGCGCCAGCAGCCCAGGGTCTGAGAATCAGCCCCAGCATTTT.

As regards this clone: The same CDR3 can be traced to other DNA sequences in this sample. The rearrangement joins TRBV29-1 to TRBJ2-7, with TRBD1 identical over 8 bases. The ends lost 7 bases at V and 5 bases at J; junction bases unmatched: 4. The germline gives CDR1 SQVTM, CDR2 ANQGSEA. The CDR3 is made up of 11 amino acids. CDR3 in DNA: TGCAGCGCCGACAGGGGCCACGAGCAGTACTTC. This translates into CSADRGHEQYF.

A single count supports this clone. The chain couples TRBV6-6 to TRBJ1-2, with TRBD1 identical over 12 bases. CDR1 is MNHNY, CDR2 SVGAGI, per germline (reference sequence). V lost 4 bases and J lost 6; bases outside the gene matches: 9. The CDR3 is 16 amino acids. CDR3 sequence (DNA): TGTGCCAGCAGTTTGGGGCCCGGGACAGGGGGCGATGGCTACACCTTC. Its translation is CASSLGPGTGGDGYTF.

This clone appeared once. The V call is TRBV6-5, the J call TRBJ2-7; 10 bases are shared with TRBD1. After removal of 5 bases from V and 5 bases from J, the junction contained 6 bases not matched to a gene. The CDR3 consists of 14 residues. Germline V gene lookup returns CDR1 MNHEY and CDR2 SVGAGI. The CDR3 DNA follows: TGTGCCAGCAGTACCAGACAGGGGGCGAACGAGCAGTACTTC. Protein sequence: CASSTRQGANEQYF.

This clone was seen more than once but under ten times. V usage is TRBV7-2 and J usage is TRBJ1-5; 10 positions agree with TRBD1. Unmatched junction bases numbered 6, after V lost 3 bases and J lost 7 bases. The CDR3 is made up of 15 amino acids. Germline V gene data show CDR1 as SGHTA and CDR2 as FQGNSA. CDR3 sequence (DNA): TGTGCCAGCAGCTTGACAGGGGGCGCAGCCCAGCCCCAGCATTTT. This gives the protein CASSLTGGAAQPQHF. Supplemented by reference TRBV7-2 and TRBJ1-5, the full variable domain reads GAGVSQSPSNKVTEKGKDVELRCDPISGHTALYWYRQSLGQGLEFLIYFQGNSAPDKSGLPSDRFSAERTGGSVSTLTIQRTQQEDSAVYLCASSLTGGAAQPQHFGDGTRLSIL.

The rearrangement uses TRBV18 and TRBJ1-4; D perhaps matches TRBD1 (6 bases). Germline values: CDR1 KGHSH, CDR2 LQKENI. V was cut by 3 bases and J by 8 bases, with 16 bases left in between. This CDR3 has 15 residues. The chain's CDR3 is CASSPQTTGGEKLFF. In DNA, the CDR3 is TGTGCCAGCTCACCCCAAACGACTGGGGGCGAAAAACTGTTTTTT.

This sequence joins TRBV30 and TRBJ2-7, with D possibly being TRBD2 (5 bases). This CDR3 comprises 13 residues. The V gene's germline CDR1 is GTSNPN and CDR2 SVGIG (reference sequence). Trimming stripped 4 bases from V and 1 base from J, with 11 bases between. The CDR3 region has the DNA TGTGCCTGGACTTACGGACTTTCCTACGAGCAGTACTTC. Translated, it gives CAWTYGLSYEQYF.

CDR3 bases: TGTGCCAGGATTGACTTCTCGAACACTGAAGCTTTCTTT. It codes for CARIDFSNTEAFF. The chain couples TRBV2 to TRBJ1-1; no definite D call. The CDR3 loop spans 13 amino acids. Per germline, CDR1 SNHLY and CDR2 FYNNEI. V was shortened by 9 bases and J by 1 base, with 12 bases between the two germline ends.

This chain uses TRBV30 with TRBJ1-1; no clear D gene. CDR1 is GTSNPN, CDR2 SVGIG, per germline (reference sequence). V was pared by 5 bases and J by 4 bases, with 14 bases between. The CDR3 extends over 13 amino acids. The CDR3 DNA reads TGTGCCTGGGGGTTTTACCGGGGCACTGAAGCTTTCTTT. Encoded protein: CAWGFYRGTEAFF.